The entry that follows covers one T cell receptor (beta chain) sequence. The data were obtained in a study of blood T cell repertoires in COVID-19. Study-wide background: From T cells, B-cell-depleted T cells, or PBMCs came the material, which was cDNA or gDNA.

As originally analysed: From reference gene primer amplification, estimates of nucleated cell counts were derived. Sequenced by immunoSEQ multiplex PCR; TCRdb stores in-frame clones only, minus some. D and trimming were read from the DNA, whereas the V and J calls and clone size are those reported in that table. The repertoire holds 120,000 or so clones, with 70% to 90% as singletons. V dropped 1 base and J dropped 1; count of bases not matched to a gene: 2. Germline assignment: CDR1 MGHRA and CDR2 YSYEKL. The CDR3 is 16 residues long. V usage is TRBV4-1 and J usage is TRBJ2-2; 8 nucleotides line up with TRBD1. The sequencing sample was made of peripheral blood. The source of this sequence is a human donor in a cohort sampled during active COVID-19. For the CDR3, the DNA is TGCGCCAGCAGCCAAGGACAGGGGAGGAACACCGGGGAGCTGTTTTTT. It is translated as CASSQGQGRNTGELFF.